The T cell receptor beta chain under discussion was sequenced for a study of PD-1 blockade in mismatch repair-deficient tumors. Turning to the study itself: Enrolled about 2012-2016, patients had progressing, pretreated mismatch repair-deficient cancers of about a dozen types.

The V end lost 4 bases, the J end lost 8 bases, and 12 bases lay between the germline ends. CDR3 size: 13 residues. Germline lookup yields CDR1 SNHLY and CDR2 FYNNEI. Overall study results and limits: Tumor-resident clones, often undetectable pretreatment in blood, expanded then contracted after pembrolizumab.

Every patient had mismatch repair deficiency by PCR or immunohistochemistry. Three pembrolizumab responders had their TCRs sequenced. Regarding this clone: What it binds is unknown.

Clones were sequenced by immunoSEQ multiplex PCR, and TCRdb holds only the in-frame ones, with some missing. The top ten hold roughly 2.6% of the sample, which has fewer than 100,000 clones, around 85% seen once. Here the sequenced sample was peripheral blood, taken 12 weeks after starting pembrolizumab. The rearrangement links TRBV2 to TRBJ2-1; D gene unclear. The receptor was isolated from an adult with mismatch repair-deficient cancer. CDR3 protein: CASSVLSVDEQFF. CDR3 bases: TGTGCCAGCAGTGTCCTGAGCGTTGATGAGCAGTTCTTC. The variable domain in full, completed from reference TRBV2 and TRBJ2-1, reads EPEVTQTPSHQVTQMGQEVILRCVPISNHLYFYWYRQILGQKVEFLVSFYNNEISEKSEIFDDQFSVERPDGSNFTLKIRSTKLEDSAMYFCASSVLSVDEQFFGPGTRLTVL.